The 3 T cell receptor beta chains below were found in one sample sequenced in a study of molecular identifiers for immune sequencing clone quantification. TCRdb ran MiXCR on the PCR reads and lists one entry per CDR3 protein. The sample lists hundreds of thousands of distinct CDR3 sequences, about a fifth seen once, with 0.81% in the top ten. The sample comprised naive CD8+ T cells from blood, with Jurkat cell RNA spiked in. Sample subset: FACS-sorted CD8+CD4-CCR7+CD45RA+ naive T cells. The receptors originated from a human donor in good health. Some libraries in this study had Jurkat cell RNA spiked in.

This clonotype was seen ten or more times. V usage is TRBV7-9 and J usage is TRBJ2-2; D not certain. The CDR3 has 16 amino acids. Germline values: CDR1 SEHNR, CDR2 FQNEAQ (reference sequence). V dropped 4 bases and J dropped 2 bases, with 14 bases sitting between them. The CDR3 bases are TGTGCCAGCAGCTCCACACGGGCCGACAACACCGGGGAGCTGTTTTTT. Amino acids: CASSSTRADNTGELFF.

This clonotype came up many times. The J gene is TRBJ2-2, the V gene TRBV9; TRBD1 agrees at 12 bases. Germline V gene lookup returns CDR1 SGDLS and CDR2 YYNGEE. Trimming removed 4 bases from V and 4 bases from J; junction bases left unmatched: 5. CDR3 size: 16 residues. The CDR3 DNA sequence: TGTGCCAGCAGCCCGGGACAGGGGGCCCGCACCGGGGAGCTGTTTTTT. Protein product: CASSPGQGARTGELFF.

The chain carries TRBV19 and TRBJ1-5; tentatively, D is TRBD1 (5 bases). The germline CDR1 and CDR2 sequences are LNHDA and SQIVND (reference sequence). Trimming took 11 bases from V and 2 from J, leaving 16 bases between them. There are 14 residues in the CDR3. CDR3 region: CACQGDTGNQPQHF. CDR3 bases: TGTGCCTGCCAGGGAGATACGGGCAATCAGCCCCAGCATTTT.